These T cell receptor beta chains were read from a single sample in a study of PD-L1 blockade in urothelial cancer. Sequenced by immunoSEQ multiplex PCR; TCRdb stores in-frame clones only, minus some. The top ten hold about 15% of the sample, which has 72,000 or so clones, about 86% seen once. Specimen: PBMCs, collected around atezolizumab (anti-PD-L1) treatment. The receptor set was obtained from a man aged 60-69 years with urothelial cancer. Both conserved end residues are part of each CDR3. The order of the fields is V gene, D gene, J gene, clone size, CDR3 protein, CDR3 DNA. The D gene is left open where the match is weak. Some rows mark clone size as missing; the rest say once, few, many or name a class of expanded clone.

TRBV7-8	.	TRBJ1-4	few	CASSRGQGNNEKLFF	TGTGCCAGCAGCCGCGGTCAGGGGAACAATGAAAAACTGTTTTTT
TRBV5-1	TRBD1	TRBJ1-4	.	CASSSTPGQTNEKLFF	TGCGCCAGCAGCTCGACACCGGGACAGACTAATGAAAAACTGTTTTTT
TRBV9	TRBD1	TRBJ2-7	.	CASSVATGQGYEQYF	TGTGCCAGCAGCGTAGCTACTGGACAGGGCTACGAGCAGTACTTC
TRBV7-9	.	TRBJ1-4	once	CASSLGHSEKLFF	TGTGCCAGCAGCTTAGGGCACAGTGAAAAACTGTTTTTT
TRBV29-1	TRBD1	TRBJ2-5	.	CSVQTGGQETQYF	TGCAGCGTGCAAACAGGGGGTCAAGAGACCCAGTACTTC
TRBV4-2	.	TRBJ1-1	.	CASSQREKMNTEAFF	TGTGCCAGCAGCCAACGCGAGAAAATGAACACTGAAGCTTTCTTT
TRBV6-6	.	TRBJ1-3	.	CASSYSGEGNTIYF	TGTGCCAGCAGTTACTCCGGGGAAGGAAACACCATATATTTT
TRBV7-3	.	TRBJ2-5	.	CASSLMRGGQETQYF	TGTGCCAGCAGCTTAATGAGGGGGGGCCAAGAGACCCAGTACTTC
TRBV30	TRBD2	TRBJ2-1	.	CAWSKGLAVGNEQFF	TGTGCCTGGAGCAAAGGACTAGCGGTCGGAAATGAGCAGTTCTTC
TRBV25-1	TRBD1	TRBJ1-2	.	CASSPSGQGYNYGYTF	TGTGCCAGCAGTCCCTCGGGACAGGGTTACAACTATGGCTACACCTTC
TRBV9	.	TRBJ2-6	.	CASRTAGANVLTF	TGTGCCAGCAGGACAGCTGGGGCCAACGTCCTGACTTTC
TRBV11-2	TRBD1	TRBJ1-1	few	CASNRDRVGEAFF	TGTGCCAGCAATCGGGACAGGGTGGGTGAAGCTTTCTTT
TRBV6-1	TRBD1	TRBJ1-1	.	CASSAGLRQGGWNTEAFF	TGTGCCAGCAGTGCAGGGTTAAGACAGGGGGGTTGGAACACTGAAGCTTTCTTT
TRBV5-1	.	TRBJ2-7	once	CASRPSAGSSYEQYF	TGCGCCAGCAGGCCCTCGGCAGGGTCCTCCTACGAGCAGTACTTC
TRBV7-2	TRBD1	TRBJ2-7	.	CASSPLGTGTATYEQYF	TGTGCCAGCAGCCCGTTGGGGACCGGGACAGCTACCTACGAGCAGTACTTC
TRBV6-4	.	TRBJ1-1	.	CASSVGGVWTEAFF	TGTGCCAGCAGTGTGGGGGGGGTGTGGACTGAAGCTTTCTTT
TRBV21-1	.	TRBJ2-7	.	CASSKVRRGRPYEQYF	TGTGCCAGCAGCAAAGTGAGAAGGGGGCGGCCCTACGAGCAGTACTTC
TRBV5-4	TRBD1	TRBJ2-3	.	CASSWDRATDTQYF	TGTGCCAGCAGCTGGGACAGGGCGACAGATACGCAGTATTTT
TRBV19	.	TRBJ1-1	.	CASSQGKNTEAFF	TGTGCCAGTTCTCAGGGGAAGAACACTGAAGCTTTCTTT
TRBV6-6	TRBD1	TRBJ2-1	.	CASTRYEDRFDEQFF	TGTGCCAGCACTCGCTACGAGGACAGGTTTGATGAGCAGTTCTTC
TRBV19	.	TRBJ2-3	.	CASSTQQETTQYF	TGTGCCAGTAGTACCCAACAGGAGACTACGCAGTATTTT
TRBV9	TRBD2	TRBJ2-3	.	CASSVEASGYTDTQYF	TGTGCCAGCAGCGTAGAAGCTAGCGGATACACAGATACGCAGTATTTT
TRBV18	TRBD1	TRBJ2-2	.	CASSPRTGRTGELFF	TGTGCCAGCTCACCCAGGACAGGGAGGACCGGGGAGCTGTTTTTT